Listed below are T cell receptor beta chains from one sample, sequenced in a study of blood T cell repertoires in COVID-19. Sequencing was performed with immunoSEQ multiplex PCR; in TCRdb, only in-frame clones are kept and a portion is missing. The sample consists of about 160,000 clones, approximately 81% of them appearing once. The sample taken for sequencing was PBMCs or T cells enriched from blood (not recorded which). The receptors were gathered from a woman aged 50 to 60 who had recovered from COVID-19. CDR3s include the opening cysteine and the closing phenylalanine or tryptophan. The D gene is left open where the match is weak. Size tells how often a clone was seen (once, few, many) or the class of an expanded clone, and some rows leave it out.

>TRBD2|TRBV18|.|TRBJ2-1
CASSPTSGGYNEQFF
TGTGCCAGCTCACCCACTAGCGGGGGGTACAATGAGCAGTTCTTC
>.|TRBV5-1|.|TRBJ1-6
CASKQGNNSPLHF
TGCGCCAGTAAGCAGGGGAATAATTCACCCCTCCACTTT
>TRBD2|TRBV28|.|TRBJ2-7
CATFSGGASYEQYF
TGTGCCACCTTTAGCGGGGGCGCATCCTACGAGCAGTACTTC
>TRBD1|TRBV12-3/TRBV12-4|.|TRBJ1-4
CASSLGTGKLFF
TGTGCCAGCAGTTTAGGGACAGGAAAACTGTTTTTT
>.|TRBV5-4|.|TRBJ1-1
CASSPTTAQNTEAFF
TGTGCCAGCAGCCCAACGACAGCCCAGAACACTGAAGCTTTCTTT
>.|TRBV4-1|.|TRBJ1-2
CASSQGTVGYTF
TGCGCCAGCAGCCAAGGAACAGTCGGCTACACCTTC
>.|TRBV11-3|.|TRBJ1-1
CASKPQGNTEAFF
TGTGCCAGCAAACCCCAGGGAAACACTGAAGCTTTCTTT
>TRBD2|TRBV24-1|.|TRBJ2-2
CATSDVTSGSLGTGELFF
TGTGCCACCAGTGATGTGACTAGCGGGAGTCTAGGGACCGGGGAGCTGTTTTTT
>.|TRBV5-1|.|TRBJ1-1
CASSFEGGTAFF
TGCGCCAGCAGCTTTGAAGGGGGAACGGCTTTCTTT
>TRBD1|TRBV7-2|.|TRBJ1-2
CASSLAQGRYYGYTF
TGTGCCAGCAGCTTAGCACAGGGGAGATACTATGGCTACACCTTC
>TRBD2|TRBV3-1/TRBV3-2|.|TRBJ2-5
CASSQEGTNQETQYF
TGTGCCAGCAGCCAAGAAGGGACTAATCAAGAGACCCAGTACTTC
>.|TRBV27|.|TRBJ1-4
CASSGVDRVREKLFF
TGTGCCAGCAGTGGGGTGGACAGAGTTCGGGAAAAACTGTTTTTT
>TRBD1|TRBV4-3|.|TRBJ1-2
CASSQPWTGDGYTF
TGCGCCAGCAGCCAGCCTTGGACAGGGGACGGCTACACCTTC
>TRBD2|TRBV9|.|TRBJ2-5
CASTPGGGSQETQYF
TGTGCCAGCACCCCAGGCGGGGGGAGCCAAGAGACCCAGTACTTC
>.|TRBV7-2|once|TRBJ2-1
CASSILNRPNEQFF
TGTGCCAGCAGCATCCTGAACAGGCCCAATGAGCAGTTCTTC
>.|TRBV12-3/TRBV12-4|once|TRBJ2-7
CASSTGKLYEQYF
TGTGCCAGCAGTACAGGGAAACTCTACGAGCAGTACTTC
>.|TRBV9|.|TRBJ1-1
CASSPSGRLWAEAFF
TGTGCCAGCAGCCCCAGCGGGCGCTTATGGGCTGAAGCTTTCTTT
>.|TRBV19|.|TRBJ2-5
CATGGGTQYF
TGTGCCACTGGGGGAGGTACCCAGTACTTC
>TRBD1|TRBV3-1/TRBV3-2|.|TRBJ2-7
CASSQLRDRGREQYF
TGTGCCAGCAGCCAACTCCGGGACAGGGGGCGCGAGCAGTACTTC
>.|TRBV3-1/TRBV3-2|.|TRBJ1-2
CASSQPGRSGYTF
TGTGCCAGCAGCCAACCCGGGAGGAGTGGCTACACCTTC
>TRBD2|TRBV11-3|.|TRBJ2-2
CASSSGLVWELFF
TGTGCCAGCAGCTCGGGACTAGTGTGGGAGCTGTTTTTT
>TRBD1|TRBV5-1|few|TRBJ1-1
CASSLIGTEMNTEAFF
TGCGCCAGCAGCTTGATCGGGACAGAGATGAACACTGAAGCTTTCTTT
>TRBD1|TRBV29-1|.|TRBJ2-7
CSVKRPGQGRYEQYF
TGCAGCGTTAAGCGTCCGGGACAGGGGCGATACGAGCAGTACTTC
>TRBD1|TRBV5-4|once|TRBJ2-1
CASSLKTGPHNEQFF
TGTGCCAGCAGCCTAAAGACAGGGCCCCACAATGAGCAGTTCTTC
>TRBD2|TRBV5-1|.|TRBJ2-1
CARSLAGERYNEQFF
TGCGCCAGATCACTCGCGGGAGAGCGCTACAATGAGCAGTTCTTC
>TRBD1|TRBV9|once|TRBJ1-1
CASSVGGQGALNTEAFF
TGTGCCAGCAGCGTAGGGGGACAGGGGGCTCTGAACACTGAAGCTTTCTTT
>.|TRBV7-3|.|TRBJ2-5
CASSLNPPAGTETQYF
TGTGCCAGCAGCTTAAACCCCCCGGCGGGGACAGAGACCCAGTACTTC
>TRBD2|TRBV28|.|TRBJ2-2
CASRDYRSGRADTGELFF
TGTGCCAGCAGAGACTACCGTAGCGGGAGGGCCGACACCGGGGAGCTGTTTTTT
>.|TRBV7-8|.|TRBJ1-1
CASSVRQLNTEAFF
TGTGCCAGCAGCGTCAGACAGTTGAACACTGAAGCTTTCTTT
>TRBD1|TRBV6-5|.|TRBJ2-2
CAILPDRGWTGELFF
TGTGCCATACTCCCCGACAGGGGTTGGACCGGGGAGCTGTTTTTT
>.|TRBV27|.|TRBJ2-3
CASSSRGSTDTQYF
TGTGCCAGCAGTTCCCGGGGGTCCACAGATACGCAGTATTTT
>.|TRBV11-3|.|TRBJ2-2
CASSLDQGGAGELFF
TGTGCCAGCAGCTTAGATCAGGGGGGTGCCGGGGAGCTGTTTTTT
>TRBD1|TRBV3-1/TRBV3-2|.|TRBJ1-3
CASSQETGAGNTIYF
TGTGCCAGCAGCCAGGAAACAGGGGCTGGAAACACCATATATTTT
>TRBD1|TRBV27|.|TRBJ2-3
CASSFVGQGTDTQYF
TGTGCCAGCAGTTTTGTGGGACAGGGCACAGATACGCAGTATTTT
>.|TRBV20-1|.|TRBJ1-1
CSASGGAMNTEAFF
TGCAGTGCTAGTGGGGGCGCCATGAACACTGAAGCTTTCTTT
>TRBD1|TRBV3-1/TRBV3-2|once|TRBJ1-5
CASSQDPPGQGSNQPQHF
TGTGCCAGCAGCCAAGATCCGCCGGGACAGGGGAGCAATCAGCCCCAGCATTTT
>.|TRBV3-1/TRBV3-2|.|TRBJ1-1
CASSRQKNTEAFF
TGTGCCAGCAGCCGACAGAAAAACACTGAAGCTTTCTTT
>TRBD2|TRBV19|.|TRBJ2-3
CASQVTSAEGDTQYF
TGTGCCAGCCAGGTGACTAGCGCGGAGGGGGATACGCAGTATTTT
>.|TRBV19|few|TRBJ2-6
CASRQASGANVLTF
TGTGCCAGTAGACAGGCCTCTGGGGCCAACGTCCTGACTTTC
>TRBD1|TRBV6-5|.|TRBJ2-2
CASRAGGSGELFF
TGTGCCAGCAGGGCAGGGGGCTCCGGGGAGCTGTTTTTT
>.|TRBV5-6|.|TRBJ2-5
CASSLGPEQETQYF
TGTGCCAGCAGCTTGGGCCCGGAGCAAGAGACCCAGTACTTC
>.|TRBV2|.|TRBJ1-1
CASSVMETPRTEAFF
TGTGCCAGCAGTGTTATGGAAACCCCTAGGACTGAAGCTTTCTTT
>.|TRBV29-1|.|TRBJ1-1
CSVEVFRGGKNTEAFF
TGCAGCGTTGAAGTATTTAGGGGAGGGAAGAACACTGAAGCTTTCTTT
>TRBD1|TRBV12-5|.|TRBJ2-7
CASGRDSSYEQYF
TGTGCTAGTGGTCGGGACAGTTCCTACGAGCAGTACTTC
>TRBD2|TRBV29-1|.|TRBJ2-7
CSARGDTSGAYEQYF
TGCAGCGCCCGAGGCGATACTAGCGGGGCCTACGAGCAGTACTTC
>TRBD1|TRBV24-1|.|TRBJ2-6
CATSAGTGAGANVLTF
TGTGCCACCAGTGCCGGGACAGGGGCTGGGGCCAACGTCCTGACTTTC
>.|TRBV7-2|.|TRBJ2-7
CATRPGLTSYEQYF
TGTGCCACCCGACCCGGACTGACCTCCTACGAGCAGTACTTC
>.|TRBV6-5|.|TRBJ1-1
CAANRDIDTEAFF
TGTGCCGCGAACCGGGACATAGACACTGAAGCTTTCTTT
>TRBD1|TRBV6-5|.|TRBJ1-6
CASSRTRDRDSPLHF
TGTGCCAGCAGCAGAACCCGGGACAGGGATTCACCCCTCCACTTT
>TRBD2|TRBV7-3|.|TRBJ2-1
CASSTSGGSYNEQFF
TGTGCCAGCAGCACTAGCGGGGGGTCCTACAATGAGCAGTTCTTC
>TRBD1|TRBV5-4|.|TRBJ1-1
CASSNPGGAGSLSFF
TGTGCCAGCAGCAATCCAGGGGGCGCGGGGTCGTTATCTTTCTTT
>.|TRBV5-3|.|TRBJ1-3
CARSLGKDTGNTIYF
TGTGCCAGAAGCTTGGGGAAAGACACGGGAAACACCATATATTTT
>.|TRBV7-2|once|TRBJ2-3
CASSLWPGYTDTQYF
TGTGCCAGCAGCTTATGGCCAGGGTACACAGATACGCAGTATTTT
>.|TRBV5-6|.|TRBJ1-3
CASSLRGNTIYF
TGTGCCAGCAGCTTGCGGGGAAACACCATATATTTT
>.|TRBV7-2|.|TRBJ1-1
CASSPLQGRNTEAFF
TGTGCCAGCAGCCCGTTACAGGGTAGGAACACTGAAGCTTTCTTT
>TRBD2|TRBV6-1|.|TRBJ2-1
CASSATAQLAGVNEQFF
TGTGCCAGCAGTGCAACCGCTCAACTAGCGGGAGTTAATGAGCAGTTCTTC
>.|TRBV5-4|.|TRBJ1-1
CASSLDRVGTEAFF
TGTGCCAGCAGCTTGGACAGGGTAGGCACTGAAGCTTTCTTT
>.|TRBV20-1|.|TRBJ2-1
CSVNSRSSGFF
TGCAGTGTTAATTCCCGGAGTTCTGGTTTCTTC
>.|TRBV7-2|.|TRBJ1-1
CASSPQRENTEAFF
TGTGCCAGCAGCCCACAACGGGAGAACACTGAAGCTTTCTTT